This T cell receptor beta chain is from a study of T-cell reconstitution after alpha-beta-depleted transplantation in children. Findings of the study overall: One year post-transplant, T-cell counts and diversity were largely derived from T cells produced anew. Surviving recipient T cells and thymic progenitors accounted for the high day-60 TCRbeta diversity observed in some patients. Reportedly, only several hundred clones from non-depleted graft cells drove alpha-beta T-cell counts at about two months.

For TCRbeta, the library was prepared with unique molecular identifiers. TCRdb reanalysed the PCR reads using MiXCR and keeps one entry per CDR3 protein. The sample carries hundreds of thousands of distinct CDR3 sequences, around 14% recorded once. V was cut by 1 base and J by 3 bases, with 19 bases left in between. The CDR3 runs to 17 residues. The V gene's germline CDR1 is SGHRS and CDR2 YFSETQ. In regard to this clonotype: The target antigen is unknown.

V is TRBV5-1 and J is TRBJ1-1; D is ambiguous. The TCR comes from a girl aged 2 to 10 with congenital amegakaryocytic thrombocytopenia, due to receive a stem cell transplant. This specimen was PBMCs, taken before TCRalphabeta/CD19-depleted stem cell transplant. DNA of the CDR3: TGCGCCAGCAGCTTGATTGGACTTCCAGACTCGGACACTGAAGCTTTCTTT. Its translation: CASSLIGLPDSDTEAFF.